This note documents a single T cell receptor (beta chain) sequence. The sample holds many counts of this clonotype. Its cognate antigen has yet to be identified. Base qualities are not recorded, but no much larger clone differs from it by a single base. The library relied on PCR. Data came from an Illumina HiSeq 2500. Molecular barcoding was employed in the preparation of TCR libraries, with unique molecular identifiers being used to normalize TCRbeta repertoire quantification. TCRdb trimmed public reads at Q25 via fastp, called clones via MiXCR and kept in-frame beta chains. CDR3 protein sequences are deduplicated, and each keeps its most common genes and DNA. This sample gives hundreds of thousands of distinct CDR3 sequences in total; 13% of them show up just once. Of the sample, around 0.79% is held by the ten largest clones. The record originates from a study of T-cell reconstitution after alpha-beta-depleted transplantation in children (dated by TCRdb to about 2016). As for the study more broadly: Using TCR repertoire profiling, the study quantitatively followed how T-cell immune reconstitution unfolded in children after TCRalphabeta/CD19-depleted allogeneic hematopoietic cell transplantation.

The full study reports these points: The frequencies of hyperexpanded clones fell over the following months, and after one year, T-cell counts and TCRbeta diversity were mostly attributed to newly produced T cells. The apparently early alphabetaT-cell count recovery about two months after transplant was reportedly dependent on only several hundred rapidly expanded clones derived from non-depleted graft cells. The high TCRbeta diversity at day 60 in some patients was ascribed to recipient T cells and intrathymic progenitors that had survived conditioning.

The CDR3 runs 13 amino acids, cysteine and phenylalanine included. The retained sequence is limited to the CDR3, 39 bases, with the frame set at the first base. After removal of 8 bases from V and 9 bases from J, the junction retains 10 bases not matched to a gene. What this sample's treatment or condition label stands for: allogeneic hematopoietic cell transplantation with graft depleted of TCRalphabeta T cells and CD19 B cells. The transplant recipients were children given TCRalphabeta/CD19-depleted allogeneic hematopoietic cell grafts. The chain uses TRBV12-3 or TRBV12-4 and TRBJ2-1, with 7 bases in between that match TRBD2. Specimen: PBMCs, collected before TCRalphabeta/CD19-depleted stem cell transplant. This receptor was taken from a girl aged 2-10 years with congenital amegakaryocytic thrombocytopenia, due to receive a stem cell transplant. The CDR3 reads as follows: CASQAGWGGEQFF. The sequenced DNA is TGTGCCAGCCAAGCGGGATGGGGTGGTGAGCAGTTCTTC.